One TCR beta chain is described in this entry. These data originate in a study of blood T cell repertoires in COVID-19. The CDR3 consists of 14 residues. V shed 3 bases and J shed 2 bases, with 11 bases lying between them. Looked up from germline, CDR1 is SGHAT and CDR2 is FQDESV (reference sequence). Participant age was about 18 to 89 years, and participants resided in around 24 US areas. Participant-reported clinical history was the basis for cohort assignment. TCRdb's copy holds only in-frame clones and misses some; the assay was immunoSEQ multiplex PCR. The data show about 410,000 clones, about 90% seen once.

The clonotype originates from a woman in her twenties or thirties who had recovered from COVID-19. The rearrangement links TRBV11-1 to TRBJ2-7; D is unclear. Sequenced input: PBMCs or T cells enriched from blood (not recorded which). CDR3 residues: CASSFYREAYEQYF. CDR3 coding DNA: TGTGCCAGCAGCTTTTACAGAGAAGCCTACGAGCAGTACTTC.